A single sample gave rise to the 25 T cell receptor beta chains below, sequenced in a study of CD8+ T cells in alopecia areata. The treatment denotes: oral pan-JAK inhibitor, 5-10 mg twice daily. RNA, once extracted, was reverse transcribed into cDNA for use as the sequencing template. TCRdb's copy holds only in-frame clones and misses some; the assay was immunoSEQ multiplex PCR. The sample consists of roughly 200,000 clones, about 53% of them appearing once. The sample in question was CD8+ T cells sorted from blood, obtained at week 24, from a patient treated with tofacitinib. These receptors originate from a human donor with alopecia areata.

This clone was picked up a small number of times. The chain couples TRBV25-1 to TRBJ2-2, with TRBD1 identical over 10 bases. V dropped 2 bases and J dropped 4; count of bases not matched to a gene: 7. CDR1 and CDR2 from the germline V gene are MGHDK and SYGVNS. The length of the CDR3 is 17 residues. The DNA of the CDR3 is TGTGCCAGCAGTGAACTCTCCGGGACAGGGGTCACCGGGGAGCTGTTTTTT. Amino acids: CASSELSGTGVTGELFF.

The gene calls are TRBV29-1 and TRBJ1-2, with D uncertain. V dropped 5 bases and J dropped 1 base, with 11 bases sitting between them. This CDR3 region has 13 residues. Germline V lookup: CDR1 SQVTM, CDR2 ANQGSEA. CDR3 sequence (DNA): TGCAGCGTTCCCGAGGGTAGTAACTATGGCTACACCTTC. The encoded protein is CSVPEGSNYGYTF. Drawing the rest from reference TRBV29-1 and TRBJ1-2, the complete variable domain is SAVISQKPSRDICQRGTSLTIQCQVDSQVTMMFWYRQQPGQSLTLIATANQGSEATYESGFVIDKFPISRPNLTFSTLTVSNMSPEDSSIYLCSVPEGSNYGYTFGSGTRLTVV.

The chain links TRBV15 to TRBJ2-1; D ambiguous. The CDR3 is made up of 13 amino acids. CDR1 and CDR2 (germline): LNHNV, YYDKDF (reference sequence). V shed 5 bases and J shed 10 bases, with 15 bases lying between them. The CDR3 DNA reads TGTGCCACCAGCTTATCGGAGACCGAGGAGCAGTTCTTC. As protein: CATSLSETEEQFF.

This chain joins TRBV5-6 and TRBJ1-6, with D possibly matching TRBD1 (6 bases). V was clipped by 3 bases and J by 3 bases, with 16 bases between them. The germline gives CDR1 SGHDT, CDR2 YYEEEE. The CDR3 loop spans 17 amino acids. The CDR3 DNA is TGTGCCAGCAGCTCGGAAGTGGACAGTGGCTATAATTCACCCCTCCACTTT. Translation: CASSSEVDSGYNSPLHF.

This clone was found a few times. The chain combines TRBV5-1 with TRBJ2-1; 7 bases are shared with TRBD2. The CDR3 consists of 16 residues. Germline trimming cut 0 bases from V and 8 bases from J; bases unmatched to any gene: 11. Per germline, CDR1 SGHRS and CDR2 YFSETQ. The CDR3 sequence is CASSLAGGLMEDEQFF. DNA for the CDR3: TGCGCCAGCAGCTTGGCCGGGGGGTTAATGGAGGATGAGCAGTTCTTC.

The chain employs TRBV6-6 and TRBJ1-6; no firm D call. This CDR3 spans 15 amino acids. The germline CDR1 and CDR2 sequences are MNHNY and SVGAGI (reference sequence). V lost 9 bases to trimming and J lost 4 bases, with 16 bases between them. The CDR3 is CASYSDERYNSPLHF. Written as DNA, the CDR3 is TGTGCCAGTTATTCGGACGAACGATATAATTCACCCCTCCACTTT.

This clone appeared many times. V and J are TRBV2 and TRBJ2-1, with 15 bases identical to TRBD2. CDR3 length equals 15 residues. V shed 7 bases and J 9 bases; nucleotides not matched to a gene: 7. Germline assignment: CDR1 SNHLY and CDR2 FYNNEI. The CDR3 is CASTGLAGGPGEQFF. The CDR3 nucleotides read TGTGCCAGCACCGGACTAGCGGGGGGGCCGGGTGAGCAGTTCTTC.

There are a few counts of this clone. The V gene is TRBV30, the J gene TRBJ1-1; no firm D call. This CDR3 comprises 12 residues. Germline CDR1 GTSNPN, CDR2 SVGIG (reference sequence). Trimming pared 5 bases from V and 1 base from J, leaving 8 bases between. The DNA of the CDR3 is TGTGCCTGGTTCCCGGGGAACACTGAAGCTTTCTTT. The encoded protein is CAWFPGNTEAFF.

The chain's CDR3 is CASSLGGGGYEQYF. DNA of the CDR3: TGTGCCAGCAGCTTGGGCGGAGGGGGGTACGAGCAGTACTTC. This chain uses TRBV5-6 with TRBJ2-7; D is perhaps TRBD1 or TRBD2 (6 bases each). The CDR3 runs to 14 residues. Germline CDR1 reads SGHDT; CDR2 reads YYEEEE. V lost 0 bases and J 4 bases, leaving 11 bases between the germline ends. The full variable domain, in which reference TRBV5-6 and TRBJ2-7 provide the parts outside the CDR3, is DAGVTQSPTHLIKTRGQQVTLRCSPKSGHDTVSWYQQALGQGPQFIFQYYEEEERQRGNFPDRFSGHQFPNYSSELNVNALLLGDSALYLCASSLGGGGYEQYFGPGTRLTVT.

This clone turned up a few times. The chain recombines TRBV29-1 with TRBJ2-1; D unresolved. Trimming removed 3 bases from V and 8 bases from J, with 5 bases in between. The germline V gene encodes CDR1 SQVTM and CDR2 ANQGSEA. The CDR3 covers 10 residues. CDR3: CSVDLDEQFF. CDR3 nucleotide sequence: TGCAGCGTTGATTTGGATGAGCAGTTCTTC.

CDR3 in amino acids: CASSKGYQRTGELFF. CDR3 sequence (DNA): TGTGCCAGCAGTAAAGGGTATCAAAGAACCGGGGAGCTGTTTTTT. The chain carries TRBV27 and TRBJ2-2; D unresolved. Germline CDR1 is MNHEY and CDR2 is SMNVEV (reference sequence). Deletions cut 5 bases from V and 5 bases from J, with 15 bases between. The CDR3 contains 15 residues.

The genes are TRBV12-5 and TRBJ2-1; 11 positions agree with TRBD2. The CDR3 is 17 residues long. Per the germline V gene, CDR1 is LGHNT and CDR2 is FRNRAP. V dropped 2 bases and J dropped 6; count of bases not matched to a gene: 9. CDR3 nucleotide sequence: TGTGCTAGTGGTTTGCCCCCGGGTAGCGGGGGGGCCAATGAGCAGTTCTTC. This codes for CASGLPPGSGGANEQFF. Supplemented by reference TRBV12-5 and TRBJ2-1, the full variable domain reads DARVTQTPRHKVTEMGQEVTMRCQPILGHNTVFWYRQTMMQGLELLAYFRNRAPLDDSGMPKDRFSAEMPDATLATLKIQPSEPRDSAVYFCASGLPPGSGGANEQFFGPGTRLTVL.

The chain links TRBV27 to TRBJ1-4; unclear D gene. CDR1 is MNHEY, CDR2 SMNVEV, per germline (reference sequence). Trimming took 3 bases from V and 3 from J, leaving 11 bases between them. The CDR3 contains 15 residues. DNA for the CDR3: TGTGCCAGCAGTTTGCAAGGGATTGCTAATGAAAAACTGTTTTTT. Translation: CASSLQGIANEKLFF.

The gene calls are TRBV4-3 and TRBJ2-2; a weak D match, TRBD1 (6 bases). The CDR3 is 18 residues long. V lost 4 bases and J 1 base, leaving 19 bases between the germline ends. From germline, CDR1 is LGHNA and CDR2 YSLEER. CDR3 residues: CASSRFNQLTGNTGELFF. Written as DNA, the CDR3 is TGCGCCAGCAGCCGTTTCAACCAATTGACAGGGAACACCGGGGAGCTGTTTTTT.

This clone was observed a few times. J is TRBJ1-5 and V is TRBV10-2; the D is unclear. V shed 0 bases and J shed 6 bases, with 9 bases lying between them. This CDR3 region has 14 residues. Germline V gene lookup returns CDR1 WSHSY and CDR2 SAAADI. The CDR3 sequence is CASSESPGPQPQHF. The CDR3 bases are TGCGCCAGCAGTGAGTCCCCGGGTCCTCAGCCCCAGCATTTT.

About this clone itself: The identical CDR3 is also encoded by other nucleotide sequences in the sample. This sequence joins TRBV25-1 and TRBJ1-1; no clear D. V was trimmed by 8 bases and J by 4 bases, leaving 8 bases between them. The CDR3 has 11 amino acids. Per the germline V gene, CDR1 is MGHDK and CDR2 is SYGVNS. As DNA, the CDR3 is TGTGCCAGCTCTGGCGGCACTGAAGCTTTCTTT. It yields the protein CASSGGTEAFF.

V usage is TRBV30 and J usage is TRBJ2-7, with D possibly being TRBD1 or TRBD2 (5 bases each). The ends were cut back, 2 bases at V and 6 bases at J, with 14 bases in the middle. CDR1 and CDR2 from the germline V gene are GTSNPN and SVGIG (reference sequence). This CDR3 is built from 13 residues. CDR3 bases: TGTGCCTGGAGTCCAGATCAGGGACCCGAGCAGTACTTC. It is translated as CAWSPDQGPEQYF.

This clone has just a few counts. The rearrangement joins TRBV5-6 to TRBJ1-5; possible D gene TRBD1, 5 bases. Trimming stripped 2 bases from V and 5 bases from J, with 8 bases between. CDR1 is SGHDT, CDR2 YYEEEE, per germline. This CDR3 has 13 amino acids. The CDR3 region is CASSFWGDQPQHF. The DNA for the CDR3 is TGTGCCAGCAGCTTCTGGGGGGATCAGCCCCAGCATTTT.

This clone appeared a few times. The V and J genes are TRBV29-1 and TRBJ2-6; D might be TRBD1 or TRBD2, each matching 5 bases. V lost 2 bases and J lost 0, with 11 bases in between. The CDR3 runs 16 residues. CDR1 is SQVTM, CDR2 ANQGSEA, per germline. The DNA for the CDR3 is TGCAGCGTTGAAAGTGAGGGGTACTCTGGGGCCAACGTCCTGACTTTC. As protein: CSVESEGYSGANVLTF.

The V call is TRBV15, the J call TRBJ1-5; D remains ambiguous. Germline V lookup: CDR1 LNHNV, CDR2 YYDKDF (reference sequence). V was pared by 5 bases and J by 0 bases, with 5 bases between. The CDR3 totals 13 residues. In nucleotides, the CDR3 is TGTGCCACCAGCGGGAATAGCAATCAGCCCCAGCATTTT. This sequence encodes CATSGNSNQPQHF.

This clone has just one count. This chain connects TRBV15 to TRBJ1-2; 7 bases fit TRBD1. V was pared by 3 bases and J by 6 bases, with 4 bases of the junction left unmatched. This CDR3 has 13 amino acids. Germline values: CDR1 LNHNV, CDR2 YYDKDF (reference sequence). Written as DNA, the CDR3 is TGTGCCACCAGCAGTGACAGGGCTAATGGCTACACCTTC. Translation gives CATSSDRANGYTF.

This chain connects TRBV28 to TRBJ2-5; the D is unclear. The CDR3 is 13 amino acids. Germline V gives CDR1 MDHEN, CDR2 SYDVKM. V was shortened by 6 bases and J by 5 bases, with 13 bases between the two germline ends. CDR3 DNA: TGTGCCAGCAGATCCGAGACAACCGAGACCCAGTACTTC. Translation: CASRSETTETQYF.

In its sample, this clone was seen a few times. V and J are TRBV4-3 and TRBJ2-7; D might be TRBD1 (5 bases). The CDR3 runs 16 residues. Looked up from germline, CDR1 is LGHNA and CDR2 is YSLEER. Trimming cost V 1 base and J 3 bases, with 16 bases left between them. The CDR3 nucleotides are TGCGCCAGCAGCCAAGCCACTTCTGCAGGGCGCTACGAGCAGTACTTC. Its translation is CASSQATSAGRYEQYF.

The chain carries TRBV29-1 and TRBJ1-2, with TRBD1 matching over 7 bases. Germline CDR1 and CDR2: SQVTM and ANQGSEA. The CDR3 covers 15 residues. J was trimmed by 0 bases and V by 4 bases; bases with no gene match: 8. CDR3 nucleotides: TGCAGCGTTGTCGGGACAGATTTACCTAACTATGGCTACACCTTC. Amino acids: CSVVGTDLPNYGYTF. The whole variable domain, filled in from reference TRBV29-1 and TRBJ1-2, reads SAVISQKPSRDICQRGTSLTIQCQVDSQVTMMFWYRQQPGQSLTLIATANQGSEATYESGFVIDKFPISRPNLTFSTLTVSNMSPEDSSIYLCSVVGTDLPNYGYTFGSGTRLTVV.

This clone was picked up a small number of times. The rearrangement links TRBV29-1 to TRBJ2-1; D is possibly TRBD1 (6 bases). The CDR3 runs to 13 residues. Germline-derived CDR1 and CDR2 are SQVTM and ANQGSEA. Trimming cost V 6 bases and J 0 bases, with 9 bases left between them. Here the CDR3 reads CSVRTDSYNEQFF. The CDR3 coding sequence is TGCAGCGTCAGGACAGACTCCTACAATGAGCAGTTCTTC.